The rows below give T cell receptor beta chains drawn from one sample of a study of blood T cell repertoires in COVID-19. TCRdb keeps only in-frame clones here, not all; method: immunoSEQ multiplex PCR. The data show around 47,000 clones, 81% seen once. Sequencing was carried out using peripheral blood. The origin of the receptors is a woman of 80 years or more with COVID-19, enrolled during active disease. CDR3s include the opening cysteine and the closing phenylalanine or tryptophan. Fields, in order: clone size, D gene, V gene, J gene, CDR3 DNA, CDR3 protein. A D gene is named only where the DNA matches it firmly. Some rows have no size entry. The others give once, few or many, or a class for an expanded clone.

clone size: NA
D gene: NA
V gene: TRBV7-2
J gene: TRBJ2-5
CDR3 DNA: TGTGCCAGCAGCCCCAATGCGGGCCGAGGGACCCAGTACTTC
CDR3 protein: CASSPNAGRGTQYF

clone size: NA
D gene: TRBD2
V gene: TRBV19
J gene: TRBJ2-7
CDR3 DNA: TGTGCCAGCAGACTAGCGGGAGATACCACGGGCGAGCAGTACTTC
CDR3 protein: CASRLAGDTTGEQYF

clone size: NA
D gene: TRBD1
V gene: TRBV19
J gene: TRBJ1-2
CDR3 DNA: TGTGCCAGTAGTCCTTACCGGGACAGTTTTTGGTATGGCTACACCTTC
CDR3 protein: CASSPYRDSFWYGYTF

clone size: NA
D gene: NA
V gene: TRBV19
J gene: TRBJ1-2
CDR3 DNA: TGTGCCAGTAGTATAGATCAGGGAAACTATGGCTACACCTTC
CDR3 protein: CASSIDQGNYGYTF

clone size: few
D gene: TRBD1
V gene: TRBV18
J gene: TRBJ1-4
CDR3 DNA: TGTGCCAGCTCACCACAGACAGGGGAGACTGAAAAACTGTTTTTT
CDR3 protein: CASSPQTGETEKLFF

clone size: few
D gene: NA
V gene: TRBV5-5
J gene: TRBJ2-6
CDR3 DNA: TGTGCCAGCCAGGGGTCTGGGGCCAACGTCCTGACTTTC
CDR3 protein: CASQGSGANVLTF

clone size: few
D gene: NA
V gene: TRBV2
J gene: TRBJ1-2
CDR3 DNA: TGTGCCAGCATGATTGGAGGGAGAGGCTACACCTTC
CDR3 protein: CASMIGGRGYTF

clone size: NA
D gene: TRBD1
V gene: TRBV18
J gene: TRBJ2-7
CDR3 DNA: TGTGCCAGCTCACTCGGGACAGGGAATTCCGAGCAGTACTTC
CDR3 protein: CASSLGTGNSEQYF

clone size: NA
D gene: TRBD2
V gene: TRBV3-1/TRBV3-2
J gene: TRBJ2-5
CDR3 DNA: TGTGCCAGCAGCCTACTAGCGGGGATGTGGGAGACCCAGTACTTC
CDR3 protein: CASSLLAGMWETQYF

clone size: NA
D gene: NA
V gene: TRBV6-4
J gene: TRBJ1-2
CDR3 DNA: TGTGCCGCTCACAGGGATGGCTACACCTTC
CDR3 protein: CAAHRDGYTF

clone size: few
D gene: NA
V gene: TRBV7-3
J gene: TRBJ1-2
CDR3 DNA: TGTGCCAGCAGCCCACAGGGATCCTATGGCTACACCTTC
CDR3 protein: CASSPQGSYGYTF

clone size: NA
D gene: NA
V gene: TRBV2
J gene: TRBJ2-2
CDR3 DNA: TGTGCCAGCTTCGGTAACACCGGGGAGCTGTTTTTT
CDR3 protein: CASFGNTGELFF

clone size: NA
D gene: TRBD2
V gene: TRBV29-1
J gene: TRBJ2-6
CDR3 DNA: TGCAGCGTTGACACGGGGGGGACTGGGGCCAACGTCCTGACTTTC
CDR3 protein: CSVDTGGTGANVLTF

clone size: NA
D gene: NA
V gene: TRBV19
J gene: TRBJ2-7
CDR3 DNA: TGTGCCAGTAGTAGGTCAGGCTTCGACTACGAGCAGTACTTC
CDR3 protein: CASSRSGFDYEQYF

clone size: NA
D gene: TRBD1
V gene: TRBV19
J gene: TRBJ1-3
CDR3 DNA: TGTGCCAGTAGTATGGGGACAGGGTTGGCTGGAAACACCATATATTTT
CDR3 protein: CASSMGTGLAGNTIYF

clone size: NA
D gene: TRBD2
V gene: TRBV14
J gene: TRBJ2-7
CDR3 DNA: TGTGCCAGCAGCCAAGACAATTACGCGGGTCCCCTAGCGGGATTCTACGAGCAGTACTTC
CDR3 protein: CASSQDNYAGPLAGFYEQYF

clone size: NA
D gene: NA
V gene: TRBV27
J gene: TRBJ2-7
CDR3 DNA: TGTGCCAGCAGTCGGCACCCGGCAGGGGAACCCTACGAGCAGTACTTC
CDR3 protein: CASSRHPAGEPYEQYF

clone size: NA
D gene: TRBD2
V gene: TRBV7-3
J gene: TRBJ2-2
CDR3 DNA: TGTGCCAGCAGCTTGGGGAGGGAGAGGGCCGGGGAGCTGTTTTTT
CDR3 protein: CASSLGRERAGELFF

clone size: NA
D gene: NA
V gene: TRBV7-3
J gene: TRBJ1-1
CDR3 DNA: TGTGCCAGCAGCTTATTTATACAGGGACGAGCGACTGAAGCTTTCTTT
CDR3 protein: CASSLFIQGRATEAFF

clone size: NA
D gene: TRBD2
V gene: TRBV6-5
J gene: TRBJ2-7
CDR3 DNA: TGTGCCAGCAGTTACTCGAAGGCGGGAGCCAACGAGCAGTACTTC
CDR3 protein: CASSYSKAGANEQYF

clone size: NA
D gene: TRBD2
V gene: TRBV7-2
J gene: TRBJ2-2
CDR3 DNA: TGTGCCAGCAGCTTAGTCGGGACTAGTGGTAACACCGGGGAGCTGTTTTTT
CDR3 protein: CASSLVGTSGNTGELFF

clone size: NA
D gene: TRBD1
V gene: TRBV15
J gene: TRBJ2-7
CDR3 DNA: TGTGCCACCAGCGCCCGGTCGGCAGGGGGTAACGAGCAGTACTTC
CDR3 protein: CATSARSAGGNEQYF

clone size: NA
D gene: NA
V gene: TRBV7-2
J gene: TRBJ2-3
CDR3 DNA: TGTGCCAGCAGCCTGACTTCTACTAGCACAGATACGCAGTATTTT
CDR3 protein: CASSLTSTSTDTQYF

clone size: NA
D gene: TRBD2
V gene: TRBV6-4
J gene: TRBJ2-7
CDR3 DNA: TGTGCCAGCAGTGACTCCCGCGGACTAGTAAGCCCATACTACGAGCAGTACTTC
CDR3 protein: CASSDSRGLVSPYYEQYF

clone size: NA
D gene: TRBD2
V gene: TRBV9
J gene: TRBJ2-2
CDR3 DNA: TGTGCCAGCAGCGGGGTAGCGGGAGCAACGAACACCGGGGAGCTGTTTTTT
CDR3 protein: CASSGVAGATNTGELFF

clone size: NA
D gene: TRBD2
V gene: TRBV9
J gene: TRBJ2-1
CDR3 DNA: TGTGCCAGCAGCGTAGATCAGCGGGAGATCAATGAGCAGTTCTTC
CDR3 protein: CASSVDQREINEQFF

clone size: NA
D gene: TRBD2
V gene: TRBV2
J gene: TRBJ2-1
CDR3 DNA: TGTGCCAGCAGCGCCCCCCTGGGGCGGGAGACTTACAATGAGCAGTTCTTC
CDR3 protein: CASSAPLGRETYNEQFF

clone size: NA
D gene: TRBD2
V gene: TRBV9
J gene: TRBJ2-1
CDR3 DNA: TGTGCCAGCAGCATGCCTAGGGCGGGAGTGAGTAATGAGCAGTTCTTC
CDR3 protein: CASSMPRAGVSNEQFF

clone size: NA
D gene: NA
V gene: TRBV5-1
J gene: TRBJ2-7
CDR3 DNA: TGCGCCAGCAGCTTTAGGGAGTCCTACGAGCAGTACTTC
CDR3 protein: CASSFRESYEQYF

clone size: NA
D gene: NA
V gene: TRBV5-1
J gene: TRBJ2-7
CDR3 DNA: TGCGCCAGCAGCTTGTCGGGCTACGAGCAGTACTTC
CDR3 protein: CASSLSGYEQYF

clone size: NA
D gene: NA
V gene: TRBV7-8
J gene: TRBJ1-3
CDR3 DNA: TGTGCCAGCAGCTTGGGCACAGCTGGAAACACCATATATTTT
CDR3 protein: CASSLGTAGNTIYF

clone size: NA
D gene: NA
V gene: TRBV6-2/TRBV6-3
J gene: TRBJ2-1
CDR3 DNA: TGTGCCAGCAGTCGGGAGGAGCAGTTCTTC
CDR3 protein: CASSREEQFF

clone size: few
D gene: NA
V gene: TRBV6-5
J gene: TRBJ1-1
CDR3 DNA: TGTGCCAGCAGCAGCAGGGCTGGAGCTTTCTTT
CDR3 protein: CASSSRAGAFF

clone size: few
D gene: TRBD2
V gene: TRBV18
J gene: TRBJ2-1
CDR3 DNA: TGTGCCAGCTCACTCCGGGACTATGACAATGAGCAGTTCTTC
CDR3 protein: CASSLRDYDNEQFF

clone size: NA
D gene: NA
V gene: TRBV2
J gene: TRBJ2-2
CDR3 DNA: TGTGCCAGCAGTGAAAGGGCTAGCAGAAACACCGGGGAGCTGTTTTTT
CDR3 protein: CASSERASRNTGELFF

clone size: NA
D gene: NA
V gene: TRBV24-1
J gene: TRBJ2-2
CDR3 DNA: TGTGCCTCCGAGTCCGCGGTCAACACCGGGGAGCTGTTTTTT
CDR3 protein: CASESAVNTGELFF

clone size: NA
D gene: NA
V gene: TRBV6-1
J gene: TRBJ1-5
CDR3 DNA: TGTGCCAGCAGTGAATTAAGGGGCCAGCATTTT
CDR3 protein: CASSELRGQHF

clone size: NA
D gene: NA
V gene: TRBV2
J gene: TRBJ1-4
CDR3 DNA: TGTGCCAGCAGCGAGCAGGGGAGTATGGCAACTAATGAAAAACTGTTTTTT
CDR3 protein: CASSEQGSMATNEKLFF

clone size: NA
D gene: NA
V gene: TRBV11-2
J gene: TRBJ1-4
CDR3 DNA: TGTGCCAGCAGTTTATTAACAGGGAGTCAGGAAAAACTGTTTTTT
CDR3 protein: CASSLLTGSQEKLFF

clone size: NA
D gene: NA
V gene: TRBV5-6
J gene: TRBJ2-7
CDR3 DNA: TGTGCCAGCAGCAGGGGTGGGGGGGCCGGAGAGCAGTACTTC
CDR3 protein: CASSRGGGAGEQYF

clone size: NA
D gene: TRBD1
V gene: TRBV29-1
J gene: TRBJ1-1
CDR3 DNA: TGCAGCGACATCAGGGGGGACACTGAAGCTTTCTTT
CDR3 protein: CSDIRGDTEAFF

clone size: NA
D gene: TRBD2
V gene: TRBV6-2/TRBV6-3
J gene: TRBJ2-5
CDR3 DNA: TGTGCCAGCAGTTACCCTTCCCCAGGGCTAGCGGGAGTAGTAGAGACCCAGTACTTC
CDR3 protein: CASSYPSPGLAGVVETQYF

clone size: NA
D gene: TRBD2
V gene: TRBV19
J gene: TRBJ2-5
CDR3 DNA: TGTGCCAGTAGTATAGATCGCCTAGCGGGAGTAGGGGACCAAGAGACCCAGTACTTC
CDR3 protein: CASSIDRLAGVGDQETQYF

clone size: few
D gene: TRBD2
V gene: TRBV2
J gene: TRBJ2-7
CDR3 DNA: TGTGCCAGCAGCGAACCCGGGACTAGCGGGAGGGAGCAGTACTTC
CDR3 protein: CASSEPGTSGREQYF

clone size: NA
D gene: NA
V gene: TRBV6-5
J gene: TRBJ1-5
CDR3 DNA: TGTGCCAGCAGGCCAGTAAATCAGCCCCAGCATTTT
CDR3 protein: CASRPVNQPQHF

clone size: NA
D gene: TRBD1
V gene: TRBV7-6
J gene: TRBJ1-1
CDR3 DNA: TGTGCCAGCAGCCAACCGGAGGACAGGGGGCTCGACACTGAAGCTTTCTTT
CDR3 protein: CASSQPEDRGLDTEAFF

clone size: NA
D gene: NA
V gene: TRBV4-1
J gene: TRBJ2-5
CDR3 DNA: TGCGCCAGCAGTCCACAGGGTTTCCAAGAGACCCAGTACTTC
CDR3 protein: CASSPQGFQETQYF

clone size: NA
D gene: TRBD1
V gene: TRBV25-1
J gene: TRBJ2-2
CDR3 DNA: TGTGCCAGCAGCGAGGGCGGACAGGGGGCCGGTCGCGGGGAGCTGTTTTTT
CDR3 protein: CASSEGGQGAGRGELFF

clone size: few
D gene: NA
V gene: TRBV7-9
J gene: TRBJ2-2
CDR3 DNA: TGTGCCAGCAGCTTAATCGGGGCCGGGGAGCTGTTTTTT
CDR3 protein: CASSLIGAGELFF

clone size: NA
D gene: NA
V gene: TRBV11-2
J gene: TRBJ2-7
CDR3 DNA: TGTGCCAGCAGCTCAAACGGGGTCGGCTACGAGCAGTACTTC
CDR3 protein: CASSSNGVGYEQYF